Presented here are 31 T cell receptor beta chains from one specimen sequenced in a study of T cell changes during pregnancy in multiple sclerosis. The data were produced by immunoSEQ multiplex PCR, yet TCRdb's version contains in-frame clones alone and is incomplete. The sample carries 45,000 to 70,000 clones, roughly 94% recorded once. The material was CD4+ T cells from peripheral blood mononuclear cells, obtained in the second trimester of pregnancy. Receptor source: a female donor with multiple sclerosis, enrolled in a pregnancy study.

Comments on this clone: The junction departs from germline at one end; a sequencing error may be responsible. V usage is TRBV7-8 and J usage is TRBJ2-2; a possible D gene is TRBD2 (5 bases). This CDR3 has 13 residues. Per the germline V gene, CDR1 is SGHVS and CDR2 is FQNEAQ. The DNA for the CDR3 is TGTGCCAGCAGCCTAGCTCTCCTGGGGGAGCTGTTTTTT. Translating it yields CASSLALLGELFF.

In DNA, the CDR3 is TGTGCCAGCAAAACAGGGATCAATGAGCAGTTCTTC. Amino acid sequence: CASKTGINEQFF. V usage is TRBV28 and J usage is TRBJ2-1, with D possibly matching TRBD1 (6 bases). Per the germline V gene, CDR1 is MDHEN and CDR2 is SYDVKM. With 7 bases removed from V and 6 bases from J, the gap between germline ends came to 10 bases. This CDR3 has 12 residues.

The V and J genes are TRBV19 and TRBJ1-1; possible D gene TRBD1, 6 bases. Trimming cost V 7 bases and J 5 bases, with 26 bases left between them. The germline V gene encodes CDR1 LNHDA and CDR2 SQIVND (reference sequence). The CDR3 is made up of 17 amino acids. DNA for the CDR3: TGTGCCAGTATTAATCCGCGCAGGGGCCCTGGATATACTGAAGCTTTCTTT. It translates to CASINPRRGPGYTEAFF.

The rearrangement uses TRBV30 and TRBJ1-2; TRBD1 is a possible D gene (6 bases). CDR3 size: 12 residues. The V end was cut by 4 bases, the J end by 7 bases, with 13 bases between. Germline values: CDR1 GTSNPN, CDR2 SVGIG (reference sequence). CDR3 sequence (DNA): TGTGCCTGGACCGGGGGGCTCGGTGGCTACACCTTC. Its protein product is CAWTGGLGGYTF.

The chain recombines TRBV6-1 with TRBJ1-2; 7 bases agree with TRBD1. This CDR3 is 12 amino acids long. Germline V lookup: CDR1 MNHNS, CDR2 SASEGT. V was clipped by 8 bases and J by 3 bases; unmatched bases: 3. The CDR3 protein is CASSDRDYGYTF. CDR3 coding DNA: TGTGCCAGCTCCGACAGGGACTATGGCTACACCTTC.

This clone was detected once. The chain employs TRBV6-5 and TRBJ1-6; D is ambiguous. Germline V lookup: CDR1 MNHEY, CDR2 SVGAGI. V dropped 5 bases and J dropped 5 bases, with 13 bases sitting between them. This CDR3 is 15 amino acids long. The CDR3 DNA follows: TGTGCCAGCAGTCTAGCGGGCGTAAATAATTCACCCCTCCACTTT. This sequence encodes CASSLAGVNNSPLHF.

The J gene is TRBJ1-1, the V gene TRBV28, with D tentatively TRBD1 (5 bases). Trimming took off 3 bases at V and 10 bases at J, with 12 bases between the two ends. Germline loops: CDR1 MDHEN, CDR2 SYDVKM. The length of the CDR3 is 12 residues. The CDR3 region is CASSFRVSRAFF. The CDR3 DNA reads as TGTGCCAGCAGTTTCAGGGTCAGCCGAGCTTTCTTT.

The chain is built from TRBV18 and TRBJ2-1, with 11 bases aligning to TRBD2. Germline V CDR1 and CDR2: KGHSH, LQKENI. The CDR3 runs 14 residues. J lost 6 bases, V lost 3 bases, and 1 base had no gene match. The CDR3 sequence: CASSPSGGVNEQFF. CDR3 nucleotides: TGTGCCAGCTCACCTAGCGGGGGGGTCAATGAGCAGTTCTTC.

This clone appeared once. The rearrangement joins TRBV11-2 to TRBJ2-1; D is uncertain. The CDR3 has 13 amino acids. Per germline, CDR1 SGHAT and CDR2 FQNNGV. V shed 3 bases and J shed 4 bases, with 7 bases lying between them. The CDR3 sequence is CASSLTGYNEQFF. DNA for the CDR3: TGTGCCAGCAGCTTGACTGGTTACAATGAGCAGTTCTTC. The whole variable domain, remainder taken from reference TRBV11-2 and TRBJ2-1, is EAGVAQSPRYKIIEKRQSVAFWCNPISGHATLYWYQQILGQGPKLLIQFQNNGVVDDSQLPKDRFSAERLKGVDSTLKIQPAKLEDSAVYLCASSLTGYNEQFFGPGTRLTVL.

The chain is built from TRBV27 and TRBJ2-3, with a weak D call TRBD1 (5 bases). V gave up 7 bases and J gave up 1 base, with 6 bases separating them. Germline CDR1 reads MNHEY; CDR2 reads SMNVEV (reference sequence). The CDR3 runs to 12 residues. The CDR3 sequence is CASKQGTDTQYF. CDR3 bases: TGTGCCAGCAAACAGGGCACAGATACGCAGTATTTT.

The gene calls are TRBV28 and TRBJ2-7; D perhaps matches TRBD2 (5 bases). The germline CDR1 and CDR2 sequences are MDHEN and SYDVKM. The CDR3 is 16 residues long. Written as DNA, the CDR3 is TGTGGTACGCTGGCGGCACTGGTCCGGACGGGGAACGAGCAGTACTTC. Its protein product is CGTLAALVRTGNEQYF.

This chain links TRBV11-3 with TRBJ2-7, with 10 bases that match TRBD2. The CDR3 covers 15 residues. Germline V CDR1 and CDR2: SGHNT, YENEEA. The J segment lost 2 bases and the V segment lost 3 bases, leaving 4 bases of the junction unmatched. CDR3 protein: CASSFLAGAPYEQYF. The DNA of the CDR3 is TGTGCCAGCAGCTTTCTAGCGGGAGCGCCCTACGAGCAGTACTTC. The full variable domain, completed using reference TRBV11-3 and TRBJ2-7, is EAGVVQSPRYKIIEKKQPVAFWCNPISGHNTLYWYLQNLGQGPELLIRYENEEAVDDSQLPKDRFSAERLKGVDSTLKIQPAELGDSAVYLCASSFLAGAPYEQYFGPGTRLTVT.

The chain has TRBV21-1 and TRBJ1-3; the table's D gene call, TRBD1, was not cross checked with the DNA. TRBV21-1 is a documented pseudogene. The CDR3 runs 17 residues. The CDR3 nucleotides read TGTGCCAGCAGCAATGATGGACAGATCTTCTCTGGAAACACCATATATTTT. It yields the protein CASSNDGQIFSGNTIYF.

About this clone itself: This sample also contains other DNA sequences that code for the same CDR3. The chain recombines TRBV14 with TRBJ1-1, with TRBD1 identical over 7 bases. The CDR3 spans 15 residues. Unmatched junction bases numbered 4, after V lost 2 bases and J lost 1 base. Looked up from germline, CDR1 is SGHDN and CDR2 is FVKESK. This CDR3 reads CASSQNRGQNTEAFF. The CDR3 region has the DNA TGTGCCAGCAGCCAAAACAGGGGACAGAACACTGAAGCTTTCTTT.

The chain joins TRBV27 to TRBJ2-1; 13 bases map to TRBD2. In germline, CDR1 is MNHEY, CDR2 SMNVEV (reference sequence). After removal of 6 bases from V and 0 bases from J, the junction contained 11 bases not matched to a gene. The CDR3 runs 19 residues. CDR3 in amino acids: CASSSTSGRPPGSYNEQFF. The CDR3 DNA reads TGTGCCAGCAGCTCGACTAGCGGGAGGCCTCCGGGCTCCTACAATGAGCAGTTCTTC.

CDR3 bases: TGTGCCAGTAGTATACGGTCGAGGTCGTCTGGAAACACCATATATTTT. It specifies CASSIRSRSSGNTIYF. The chain carries TRBV19 and TRBJ1-3; D remains ambiguous. Germline CDR1 is LNHDA and CDR2 is SQIVND (reference sequence). CDR3 size: 16 residues. Trimming shortened V by 2 bases and J by 1 base, and 12 bases separated the two germline ends.

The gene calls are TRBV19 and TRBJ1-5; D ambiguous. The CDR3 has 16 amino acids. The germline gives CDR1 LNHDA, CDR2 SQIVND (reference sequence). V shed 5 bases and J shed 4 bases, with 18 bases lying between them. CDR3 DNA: TGTGCCAGTAGTCCGAGGGATTACCCCCCGAATCAGCCCCAGCATTTT. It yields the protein CASSPRDYPPNQPQHF.

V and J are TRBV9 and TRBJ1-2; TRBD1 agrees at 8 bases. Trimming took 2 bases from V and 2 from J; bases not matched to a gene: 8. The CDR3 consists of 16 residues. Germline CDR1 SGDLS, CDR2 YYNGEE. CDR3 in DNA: TGTGCCAGCAGCGTCTCTCCACAGGGGGTAAACTATGGCTACACCTTC. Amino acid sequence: CASSVSPQGVNYGYTF.

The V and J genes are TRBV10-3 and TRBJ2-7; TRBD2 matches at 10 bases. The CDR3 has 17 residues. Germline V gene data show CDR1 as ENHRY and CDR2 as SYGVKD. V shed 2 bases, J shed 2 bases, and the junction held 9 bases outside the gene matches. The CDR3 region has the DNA TGTGCCATCAGTGAGCCCCGGACTAGCGGTTGGGCCTACGAGCAGTACTTC. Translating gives CAISEPRTSGWAYEQYF.

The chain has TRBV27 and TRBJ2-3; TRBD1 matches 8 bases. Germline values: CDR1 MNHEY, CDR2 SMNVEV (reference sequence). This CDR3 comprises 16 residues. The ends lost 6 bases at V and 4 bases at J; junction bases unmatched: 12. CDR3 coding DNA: TGTGCCAGCAGCAGGGCCGGACAGGGCGGTCCAGATACGCAGTATTTT. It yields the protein CASSRAGQGGPDTQYF.

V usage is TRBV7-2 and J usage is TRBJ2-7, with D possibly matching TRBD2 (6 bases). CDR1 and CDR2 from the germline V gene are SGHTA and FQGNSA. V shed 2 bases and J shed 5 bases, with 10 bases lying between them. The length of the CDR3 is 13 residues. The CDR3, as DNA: TGTGCCAGCAGCTTATCGGGGGACCACGAGCAGTACTTC. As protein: CASSLSGDHEQYF.

The CDR3 DNA is TGTGCCAGTAGTATTGGGACAGGGTGGGGAGAGACCCAGTACTTC. It translates to CASSIGTGWGETQYF. This chain joins TRBV19 and TRBJ2-5; 9 bases are shared with TRBD1. J was trimmed by 4 bases and V by 3 bases; bases with no gene match: 6. Germline CDR1 is LNHDA and CDR2 is SQIVND (reference sequence). The CDR3 extends over 15 amino acids.

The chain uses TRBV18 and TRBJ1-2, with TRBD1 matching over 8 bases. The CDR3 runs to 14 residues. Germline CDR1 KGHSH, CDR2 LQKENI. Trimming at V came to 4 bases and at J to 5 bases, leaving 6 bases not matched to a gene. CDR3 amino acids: CASSLGQEAYGYTF. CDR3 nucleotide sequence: TGTGCCAGCTCACTGGGACAGGAGGCTTATGGCTACACCTTC.

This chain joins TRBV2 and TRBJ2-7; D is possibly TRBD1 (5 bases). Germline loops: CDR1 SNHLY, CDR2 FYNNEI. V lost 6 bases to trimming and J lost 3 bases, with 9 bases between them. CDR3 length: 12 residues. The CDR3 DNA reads TGTGCCAGCAGGACCGACAGCTACGAGCAGTACTTC. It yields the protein CASRTDSYEQYF.

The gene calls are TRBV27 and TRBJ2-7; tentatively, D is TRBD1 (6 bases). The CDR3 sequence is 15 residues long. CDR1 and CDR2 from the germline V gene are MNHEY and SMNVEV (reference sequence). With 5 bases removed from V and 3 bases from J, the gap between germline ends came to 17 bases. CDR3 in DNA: TGTGCCAGCAGTGGTGGGACATTCTCCGGCTACGAGCAGTACTTC. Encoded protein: CASSGGTFSGYEQYF.

CDR3 coding DNA: TGTGCCAGCAGCTTATGGCGGGAGCGTGAACAGTACTTC. Its translation: CASSLWREREQYF. V and J are TRBV11-2 and TRBJ2-7; 7 bases are shared with TRBD2. The junction had 8 bases not matched to a gene; V was cut back by 2 bases and J by 10 bases. Per germline, CDR1 SGHAT and CDR2 FQNNGV. The CDR3 contains 13 residues.

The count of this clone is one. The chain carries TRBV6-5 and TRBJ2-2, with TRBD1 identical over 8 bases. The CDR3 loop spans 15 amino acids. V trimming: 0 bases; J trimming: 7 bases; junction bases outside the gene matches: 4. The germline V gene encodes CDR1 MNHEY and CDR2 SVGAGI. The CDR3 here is CASSYSTRGLGELFF. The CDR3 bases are TGTGCCAGCAGTTACTCGACCAGGGGGCTCGGGGAGCTGTTTTTT.

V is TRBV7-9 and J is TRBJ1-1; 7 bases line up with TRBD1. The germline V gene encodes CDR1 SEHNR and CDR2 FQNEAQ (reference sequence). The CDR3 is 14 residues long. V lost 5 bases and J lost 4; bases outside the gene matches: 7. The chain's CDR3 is CASSKGGAGTEAFF. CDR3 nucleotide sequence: TGTGCCAGCAGCAAAGGGGGCGCGGGCACTGAAGCTTTCTTT.

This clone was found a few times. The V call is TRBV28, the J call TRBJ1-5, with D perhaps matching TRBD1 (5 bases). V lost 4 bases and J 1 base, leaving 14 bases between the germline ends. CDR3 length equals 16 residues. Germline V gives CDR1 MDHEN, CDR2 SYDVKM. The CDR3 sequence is CASSSTGVLSNQPQHF. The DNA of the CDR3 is TGTGCCAGCAGTTCAACAGGCGTCTTGAGCAATCAGCCCCAGCATTTT.

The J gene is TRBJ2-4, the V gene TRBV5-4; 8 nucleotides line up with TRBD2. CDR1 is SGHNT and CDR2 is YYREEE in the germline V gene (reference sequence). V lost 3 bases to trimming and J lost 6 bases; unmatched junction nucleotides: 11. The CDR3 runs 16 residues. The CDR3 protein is CASSSGGVAGGNIQYF. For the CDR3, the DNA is TGTGCCAGCAGCTCGGGTGGTGTGGCGGGAGGAAACATTCAGTACTTC.

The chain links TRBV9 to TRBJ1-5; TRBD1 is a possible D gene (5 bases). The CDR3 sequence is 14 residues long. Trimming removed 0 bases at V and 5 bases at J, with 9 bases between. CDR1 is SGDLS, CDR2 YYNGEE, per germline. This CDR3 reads CASSVAGGDQPQHF. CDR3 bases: TGTGCCAGCAGCGTAGCCGGGGGAGATCAGCCCCAGCATTTT. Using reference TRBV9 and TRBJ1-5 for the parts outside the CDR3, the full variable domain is DSGVTQTPKHLITATGQRVTLRCSPRSGDLSVYWYQQSLDQGLQFLIQYYNGEERAKGNILERFSAQQFPDLHSELNLSSLELGDSALYFCASSVAGGDQPQHFGDGTRLSIL.